Described below is a single T cell receptor beta chain sequence and its context. This record belongs to a study of blood T cell repertoires in COVID-19. The wider study: Nucleic acid was either cDNA or gDNA, and it came from T cells, B-cell-depleted T cells, or PBMCs.

Sequencing was performed with immunoSEQ multiplex PCR; in TCRdb, only in-frame clones are kept and a portion is missing. In the table there are about 160,000 clones, roughly 80% of which are singletons. Participants were aged about 18 to 90 years, lived in 20 to 30 US areas, and enrolled virtually. The CDR3 is 15 residues long. After removal of 4 bases from V and 3 bases from J, the junction contained 2 bases not matched to a gene. Germline CDR1 reads SGHTA; CDR2 reads FQGNSA. The chain couples TRBV7-2 to TRBJ2-1, with TRBD2 matching 11 bases. This receptor was taken from a woman aged 55-69 years who had recovered from COVID-19. The sample was PBMCs or T cells enriched from blood (not recorded which). DNA for the CDR3: TGTGCCAGCAGCTCCACTAGCGGGGGCTACAATGAGCAGTTCTTC. Translation gives CASSSTSGGYNEQFF.